The rows below give T cell receptor beta chains drawn from one sample of a study of T cells expressing NK-cell markers. TCRdb re-called the 5' RACE reads and catalogs CDR3 proteins one per entry, DNA excluded. The listing records hundreds of thousands of distinct CDR3 sequences. Sample: blood T cells: a sorted CD56 or NKG2C T cell subset, CD4+ or CD8+ T cells, or bulk PBMC T cells (not recorded which). The origin of the receptors is a woman between 18 and 70 years old in good health. Each CDR3 is given with its conserved first and last residue. Each record gives: J gene, V gene, CDR3 protein.

j_call: TRBJ2-5
v_call: TRBV5-4
cdr3_aa: CASRSRTGEETQYF

j_call: TRBJ2-5
v_call: TRBV20-1
cdr3_aa: CSARDVGRAKTQYF

j_call: TRBJ1-4
v_call: TRBV7-9
cdr3_aa: CASSYSGSTNEKLFF

j_call: TRBJ2-1
v_call: TRBV9
cdr3_aa: CASSVGKTSGRANEQFF

j_call: TRBJ1-2
v_call: TRBV20-1
cdr3_aa: CSASLGERGYTF

j_call: TRBJ2-5
v_call: TRBV5-1
cdr3_aa: CASSTGTVQETQYF

j_call: TRBJ2-2
v_call: TRBV29-1
cdr3_aa: CSVEETGWGTGELFF

j_call: TRBJ2-3
v_call: TRBV9
cdr3_aa: CASSAHLPRQGGSTDTQYF

j_call: TRBJ1-4
v_call: TRBV5-1
cdr3_aa: CASSRGQGEEKLFF

j_call: TRBJ2-1
v_call: TRBV5-1
cdr3_aa: CASSLVQTPYNEQFF

j_call: TRBJ1-3
v_call: TRBV6-2/TRBV6-3
cdr3_aa: CASSPRTRWDTIYF

j_call: TRBJ2-5
v_call: TRBV7-2
cdr3_aa: CASSPAGVGETQYF

j_call: TRBJ2-1
v_call: TRBV19
cdr3_aa: CASSIVASGRWEQFF

j_call: TRBJ2-6
v_call: TRBV12-3/TRBV12-4
cdr3_aa: CASSLGGRRWSGANVLTF

j_call: TRBJ1-6
v_call: TRBV12-3/TRBV12-4
cdr3_aa: CASSTYREYNSPLHF

j_call: TRBJ2-7
v_call: TRBV4-3
cdr3_aa: CASKSSTAGLGEQYF

j_call: TRBJ2-1
v_call: TRBV20-1
cdr3_aa: CSARPRTSGFIHEQFF

j_call: TRBJ1-2
v_call: TRBV7-9
cdr3_aa: CASSTLDRGDGYTF

j_call: TRBJ2-7
v_call: TRBV6-1
cdr3_aa: CASSGITGSGNEQYF

j_call: TRBJ1-3
v_call: TRBV6-5
cdr3_aa: CASSSSGGGNTIYF

j_call: TRBJ2-2
v_call: TRBV12-3/TRBV12-4
cdr3_aa: CASSFSGELFF

j_call: TRBJ2-7
v_call: TRBV24-1
cdr3_aa: CATSDRWGNEQYF

j_call: TRBJ1-1
v_call: TRBV5-1
cdr3_aa: CASSLAGHSEAFF

j_call: TRBJ1-5
v_call: TRBV7-2
cdr3_aa: CASSARTGGQGQPQHF

j_call: TRBJ1-1
v_call: TRBV7-2
cdr3_aa: CASSLGPDRPF

j_call: TRBJ2-1
v_call: TRBV7-3
cdr3_aa: CASSSTGGGNEQFF

j_call: TRBJ1-6
v_call: TRBV3-1
cdr3_aa: CASSPSRGVRDNSPLHF

j_call: TRBJ2-1
v_call: TRBV12-3/TRBV12-4
cdr3_aa: CASSLTSGLQWGFF

j_call: TRBJ2-7
v_call: TRBV9
cdr3_aa: CASSVGLGRDSYEQYF

j_call: TRBJ2-3
v_call: TRBV9
cdr3_aa: CASSDQREWTQYF

j_call: TRBJ2-1
v_call: TRBV3-1
cdr3_aa: CASSRGVIENEQFF